Presented here are 19 T cell receptor beta chains from one specimen sequenced in a study of T cell responses to AZD1222 COVID-19 vaccine. Using immunoSEQ multiplex PCR, the repertoire was profiled, and TCRdb retains in-frame clones only, with some absent. Among more than 100,000 clones, 65% to 90% were seen once, and the ten largest hold around 8.3%. Source: peripheral blood, taken 28 days after the second dose of the MenACWY control vaccine. All receptors come from an adult who received the MenACWY meningococcal vaccine as a control.

This clone was detected a few times. The V and J genes are TRBV10-3 and TRBJ2-7; D not resolved. V gave up 10 bases and J gave up 4 bases, with 17 bases separating them. The CDR3 spans 13 residues. Germline CDR1 reads ENHRY; CDR2 reads SYGVKD. CDR3 sequence reads: CASARLPGYEQYF. The CDR3 DNA is TGTGCCAGCGCCCGCCTCCCGGGTTACGAGCAGTACTTC.

The chain combines TRBV5-1 with TRBJ2-3; perhaps TRBD2 as D (5 bases). V was shortened by 4 bases and J by 0 bases, with 18 bases between the two germline ends. This CDR3 comprises 17 residues. Germline CDR1 and CDR2: SGHRS and YFSETQ. The CDR3 region is CASSPGLDGSSTDTQYF. CDR3 DNA sequence: TGCGCCAGCAGCCCCGGACTCGATGGGTCTAGCACAGATACGCAGTATTTT. Variable domain in full (rest from reference TRBV5-1 and TRBJ2-3): KAGVTQTPRYLIKTRGQQVTLSCSPISGHRSVSWYQQTPGQGLQFLFEYFSETQRNKGNFPGRFSGRQFSNSRSEMNVSTLELGDSALYLCASSPGLDGSSTDTQYFGPGTRLTVL.

This chain joins TRBV12-3 or TRBV12-4 and TRBJ1-2, with D unclear. V lost 3 bases to trimming and J lost 6 bases, with 5 bases between them. This CDR3 comprises 11 residues. The chain's CDR3 is CASSLGNGYTF. CDR3 coding DNA: TGTGCCAGCAGTTTGGGGAATGGCTACACCTTC.

A few counts support this clone. This chain links TRBV7-9 with TRBJ1-1; no clear D gene. V lost 1 base, J lost 6 bases, and 6 bases lay in between. This CDR3 spans 12 amino acids. The germline gives CDR1 SEHNR, CDR2 FQNEAQ (reference sequence). This CDR3 reads CASSLEGAEAFF. The CDR3 nucleotides read TGTGCCAGCAGCTTAGAAGGCGCTGAAGCTTTCTTT.

The chain links TRBV19 to TRBJ1-6; 12 bases are a match to TRBD1. J lost 8 bases, V lost 3 bases, and 5 bases had no gene match. This CDR3 has 16 amino acids. The germline gives CDR1 LNHDA, CDR2 SQIVND (reference sequence). CDR3: CASSIGTGGMHSPLHF. The CDR3 DNA reads as TGTGCCAGTAGTATTGGGACAGGGGGCATGCATTCACCCCTCCACTTT.

The CDR3 loop reads CASSVGTGRRNYGYTF. As DNA, the CDR3 is TGTGCCAGCAGCGTGGGGACAGGGCGGAGGAACTATGGCTACACCTTC. The chain links TRBV9 to TRBJ1-2; 9 bases map to TRBD1. Germline CDR1 is SGDLS and CDR2 is YYNGEE. The trim removed 2 bases at V and 2 bases at J, leaving 7 bases unmatched. This CDR3 comprises 16 residues.

V usage is TRBV6-5 and J usage is TRBJ1-1; the D gene is possibly TRBD1 (5 bases). CDR1 and CDR2 (germline): MNHEY, SVGAGI. This CDR3 is 14 amino acids long. The DNA for the CDR3 is TGTGCTACAGGCTCGGTGGGGCCTAGCGCTGAAGCTTTCTTT. Its translation: CATGSVGPSAEAFF.

A remark on this clone: A junction boundary mismatches the germline segment, possibly from a read error. The chain combines TRBV20-1 with TRBJ2-2, with a weak D call TRBD2 (5 bases). There are 15 residues in the CDR3. CDR1 and CDR2 from the germline V gene are DFQATT and SNEGSKA (reference sequence). CDR3 sequence reads: CSASSTNGNAGELFF. The CDR3 nucleotides are TGCAGTGCTAGTTCGACAAACGGGAACGCCGGGGAGCTGTTTTTT.

The rearrangement uses TRBV7-2 and TRBJ2-7; maybe TRBD2 (6 bases). Per germline, CDR1 SGHTA and CDR2 FQGNSA. The CDR3 spans 16 residues. V gave up 3 bases and J gave up 6 bases, with 21 bases separating them. The CDR3 here is CASSFSAGSGLGEQYF. For the CDR3, the DNA is TGTGCCAGCAGCTTCTCGGCCGGCAGCGGGCTCGGCGAGCAGTACTTC.

The chain links TRBV27 to TRBJ2-3, with D unclear. Looked up from germline, CDR1 is MNHEY and CDR2 is SMNVEV (reference sequence). CDR3 length: 18 residues. With 5 bases removed from V and 1 base from J, the gap between germline ends came to 22 bases. The chain's CDR3 is CASSPAPPTVTRTDTQYF. The DNA for the CDR3 is TGTGCCAGCAGTCCCGCTCCACCAACAGTTACTCGCACAGATACGCAGTATTTT.

The V call is TRBV27, the J call TRBJ1-4, with a weak D call TRBD1 (5 bases). This CDR3 contains 14 residues. Trimming stripped 5 bases from V and 5 bases from J, with 12 bases between. Germline V gives CDR1 MNHEY, CDR2 SMNVEV (reference sequence). The CDR3 loop reads CASSPWGGNEKLFF. The DNA of the CDR3 is TGTGCCAGCAGTCCGTGGGGGGGGAATGAAAAACTGTTTTTT.

This chain joins TRBV19 and TRBJ1-1; 10 nucleotides align to TRBD1. Germline V lookup: CDR1 LNHDA, CDR2 SQIVND (reference sequence). V trimming: 6 bases; J trimming: 5 bases; junction bases outside the gene matches: 9. The CDR3 has 15 amino acids. The CDR3 reads CASRITGQGGTEAFF. As DNA, the CDR3 is TGTGCCAGTAGAATTACAGGACAGGGGGGAACTGAAGCTTTCTTT.

This chain uses TRBV13 with TRBJ2-7, with 8 bases lining up with TRBD2. The CDR3 is 15 residues long. Per the germline V gene, CDR1 is PRHDT and CDR2 is FYEKMQ (reference sequence). The J segment lost 7 bases and the V segment lost 5 bases, leaving 13 bases of the junction unmatched. CDR3 coding DNA: TGTGCCAGCAGCCGAATAAACGGACTAGCTGGTGAGCAGTACTTC. Protein product: CASSRINGLAGEQYF.

V is TRBV6-2 or TRBV6-3 and J is TRBJ1-5; D gene uncertain. Germline V lookup: CDR1 MNHEY, CDR2 SVGEGT. CDR3 length: 14 residues. V gave up 1 base and J gave up 4 bases, with 8 bases separating them. The CDR3: CASSYFSINQPQHF. CDR3 DNA sequence: TGTGCCAGCAGTTACTTCTCGATAAATCAGCCCCAGCATTTT.

This clone was counted only a few times. This chain links TRBV5-4 with TRBJ2-2, with TRBD2 matching 7 bases. Trimming at V came to 5 bases and at J to 3 bases, leaving 4 bases not matched to a gene. The germline V gene encodes CDR1 SGHNT and CDR2 YYREEE (reference sequence). The CDR3 totals 14 residues. CDR3 sequence reads: CASRGDYYTGELFF. CDR3 coding DNA: TGTGCCAGCAGAGGGGACTACTACACCGGGGAGCTGTTTTTT.

This clone has more than one count but fewer than ten. The chain joins TRBV6-6 to TRBJ1-5; 12 bases are a match to TRBD1. The length of the CDR3 is 17 residues. V shed 5 bases and J 0 bases; nucleotides not matched to a gene: 5. Per the germline V gene, CDR1 is MNHNY and CDR2 is SVGAGI (reference sequence). The DNA for the CDR3 is TGTGCCAGCAGTCCGGGGACAGGGGGCTATAGCAATCAGCCCCAGCATTTT. Amino acids: CASSPGTGGYSNQPQHF.

The chain carries TRBV11-2 and TRBJ1-2; D gene ambiguous. Trimming pared 1 base from V and 7 bases from J, leaving 13 bases between. Germline V gene data show CDR1 as SGHAT and CDR2 as FQNNGV. This CDR3 spans 14 amino acids. CDR3 sequence: CASSLGPARRGYTF. The CDR3 DNA sequence: TGTGCCAGCAGCTTAGGACCTGCCCGTCGTGGCTACACCTTC.

The genes are TRBV12-3 or TRBV12-4 and TRBJ2-7; D unresolved. The CDR3 has 12 amino acids. V was trimmed by 5 bases and J by 4 bases, leaving 9 bases between them. CDR3 sequence: CASSRTRYEQYF. CDR3 nucleotide sequence: TGTGCCAGCAGTCGTACCAGATACGAGCAGTACTTC.

This chain connects TRBV11-2 to TRBJ2-3, with 10 nucleotides matching TRBD2. The V segment lost 0 bases and the J segment 2 bases; nucleotides outside the gene matches: 2. From germline, CDR1 is SGHAT and CDR2 FQNNGV. The CDR3 is 16 amino acids. The CDR3 sequence is CASSLDLAGDTDTQYF. The CDR3 DNA is TGTGCCAGCAGCTTAGATCTAGCGGGGGACACAGATACGCAGTATTTT.